This TCR beta chain was found in a study of blood T cell repertoires in COVID-19. Turning to the study itself: T cells, B-cell-depleted T cells, or PBMCs provided the cDNA or gDNA that served as material.

Trimming pared 4 bases from V and 5 bases from J, leaving 10 bases between. The CDR3 is 12 amino acids. Germline V gene sequence: CDR1 SGHRS, CDR2 YFSETQ. The data were produced by immunoSEQ multiplex PCR, yet TCRdb's version contains in-frame clones alone and is incomplete. The sample has about 370,000 clones, over 75% seen once; the top ten hold roughly a tenth. The chain links TRBV5-1 to TRBJ2-7; the D gene is possibly TRBD1 (7 bases). The sequence was obtained from a woman in her thirties with COVID-19, enrolled during active disease. The sample taken for sequencing was peripheral blood. CDR3 region: CASSARGDEQYF. The CDR3 DNA sequence: TGCGCCAGCAGCGCCAGGGGGGACGAGCAGTACTTC.